A selection of T cell receptor beta chains follows, all from one sample in a study of shared clonotypes between healthy human individuals. TCRdb keeps only in-frame clones here, not all; method: immunoSEQ multiplex PCR. This table has hundreds of thousands of clones, about 91% appearing once. The material sequenced was naive CD8+ T cells sorted from blood. Receptors originate from a man aged 25-45 years in good health. The CDR3 runs from the conserved cysteine through the conserved F or W. A D gene is named only where the DNA matches it firmly. The listing skips clone size in some rows; elsewhere it reads once, few, many or a size class.

TRBD1,once,TRBV10-2,TRBJ2-7,TGCGCCAGCAGTGAGCCATCCACAGGGGTCATCCACGAGCAGTACTTC,CASSEPSTGVIHEQYF
TRBD2,NA,TRBV29-1,TRBJ2-7,TGCAGCGTCGGCCGGACTAGCGGCCACTACGAGCAGTACTTC,CSVGRTSGHYEQYF
NA,NA,TRBV28,TRBJ1-2,TGTGCCAGCAGTCAATCTCTTACTGGTTCATATCTGGACTATGGCTACACCTTC,CASSQSLTGSYLDYGYTF
TRBD2,once,TRBV6-5,TRBJ2-5,TGTGCCAGCAGCTCACTAGCGGGAGTTGGAGAGACCCAGTACTTC,CASSSLAGVGETQYF
NA,NA,TRBV19,TRBJ2-1,TGTGCCAGTAGCGGATTGGGGGCCTACAATGAGCAGTTCTTC,CASSGLGAYNEQFF
NA,NA,TRBV30,TRBJ1-1,TGTGCCTCCCCCCGTGGGGGACTTTTGGACACTGAAGCTTTCTTT,CASPRGGLLDTEAFF
NA,NA,TRBV2,TRBJ1-1,TGTGCCAGCAGTGAAGCAGGGGATCGCACTGAAGCTTTCTTT,CASSEAGDRTEAFF
NA,few,TRBV2,TRBJ1-2,TGTGCCACTGTGTATAGTCATGGCTACACCTTC,CATVYSHGYTF
NA,NA,TRBV7-6,TRBJ2-2,TGTGCCAGCAGCCACCGAGGCAGATCGAACACCGGGGAGCTGTTTTTT,CASSHRGRSNTGELFF
NA,NA,TRBV7-9,TRBJ1-1,TGTGCCAGCAGCTTTTGGACAGACACTGAAGCTTTCTTT,CASSFWTDTEAFF
TRBD1,once,TRBV6-1,TRBJ2-7,TGTGCCAGCAAAACAGGGGGCAGGTACGAGCAGTACTTC,CASKTGGRYEQYF
TRBD2,NA,TRBV27,TRBJ2-1,TGTGCCAGCAGTTTCGGGCTAGCGGTGGGCAATGAGCAGTTCTTC,CASSFGLAVGNEQFF
NA,NA,TRBV11-3,TRBJ2-7,TGTGCCAGCAGGGGGTTTGTCTCAGGGGACGAGCAGTACTTC,CASRGFVSGDEQYF
NA,NA,TRBV28,TRBJ2-1,TGTGCCAGCAGTTTATGGGGGCAGAACAATGAGCAGTTCTTC,CASSLWGQNNEQFF
NA,NA,TRBV2,TRBJ1-1,TGTGCCAGCGGCAGTGGTCCGGGAGGGAACACTGAAGCTTTCTTT,CASGSGPGGNTEAFF
NA,NA,TRBV10-3,TRBJ2-7,TGTGCCATCAGTGACCGGGGGTCCCACGAGCAGTACTTC,CAISDRGSHEQYF
NA,NA,TRBV9,TRBJ1-1,TGTGCCAGCAGCGTGGTAGATGGGCACACTGAAGCTTTCTTT,CASSVVDGHTEAFF
NA,NA,TRBV9,TRBJ2-1,TGTGCCAGCAGCGTAGGTAGCGGAGGGAGAAATGAGCAGTTCTTC,CASSVGSGGRNEQFF
TRBD1,NA,TRBV28,TRBJ1-5,TGTGCCAGCAGTACAACCGGGACAGGGAATCAGCCCCAGCATTTT,CASSTTGTGNQPQHF
NA,few,TRBV15,TRBJ1-5,TGTGCCACCAGCAGAGATGGTTCAATCAATCAGCCCCAGCATTTT,CATSRDGSINQPQHF
NA,once,TRBV13,TRBJ1-1,TGTGCCAGCCACTGGAGGGGTCTAAACACTGAAGCTTTCTTT,CASHWRGLNTEAFF
NA,NA,TRBV7-8,TRBJ2-2,TGTGCCAGCAGCTGGGGTACGGACGGGGCCGGGGAGCTGTTTTTT,CASSWGTDGAGELFF
TRBD1,NA,TRBV5-1,TRBJ2-3,TGTGCCAGCATTTCCGGGACAGGGACATACACAGATACGCAGTATTTT,CASISGTGTYTDTQYF
NA,NA,TRBV2,TRBJ2-3,TGTGCCAGCAGCCCCCTGAGCGACACAGATACGCAGTATTTT,CASSPLSDTDTQYF